Below, 32 T cell receptor beta chains from the same sample are listed, as sequenced in a study of blood T cell repertoires in COVID-19. Assay used: immunoSEQ multiplex PCR; TCRdb lists only in-frame clones, some missing. The sample contains fewer than 55,000 clones, 86% of which appear only once. Sequencing was performed on peripheral blood. The receptors originated from a woman aged 60-70 years with acute or convalescent COVID-19.

This chain uses TRBV6-5 with TRBJ1-3, with TRBD1 matching 7 bases. This CDR3 contains 14 residues. The germline CDR1 and CDR2 sequences are MNHEY and SVGAGI. The junction had 4 bases not matched to a gene; V was cut back by 4 bases and J by 4 bases. The CDR3 DNA reads as TGTGCCAGCAGTTCTCCGGGACAGGGAAACACCATATATTTT. It translates to CASSSPGQGNTIYF.

The V gene is TRBV6-6, the J gene TRBJ2-6; D perhaps matches TRBD1 (6 bases). Germline loops: CDR1 MNHNY, CDR2 SVGAGI (reference sequence). The CDR3 is made up of 16 amino acids. With 0 bases removed from V and 0 bases from J, the gap between germline ends came to 6 bases. CDR3 sequence (DNA): TGTGCCAGCAGTTACTCGGGACACTCTGGGGCCAACGTCCTGACTTTC. Translated, it gives CASSYSGHSGANVLTF.

CDR3 residues: CASSLGLFGGNEQYF. CDR3 bases: TGCGCCAGCAGCTTGGGCCTATTCGGGGGGAACGAGCAGTACTTC. This chain uses TRBV5-1 with TRBJ2-7, with 7 positions matching TRBD2. The V segment lost 0 bases and the J segment 5 bases; nucleotides outside the gene matches: 8. The CDR3 has 15 residues. Germline loops: CDR1 SGHRS, CDR2 YFSETQ.

Only a few counts were recorded for this clone. V gene TRBV4-1 combines with J gene TRBJ1-5; no clear D gene. Trimming removed 0 bases at V and 4 bases at J, with 4 bases between. This CDR3 is built from 13 residues. Germline assignment: CDR1 MGHRA and CDR2 YSYEKL. The chain's CDR3 is CASSQDSNQPQHF. CDR3 DNA: TGCGCCAGCAGCCAAGACAGTAATCAGCCCCAGCATTTT.

The chain recombines TRBV9 with TRBJ1-5; 10 bases align to TRBD1. The CDR3 length is 15 residues. Looked up from germline, CDR1 is SGDLS and CDR2 is YYNGEE. Losses at the gene ends were 2 bases for V and 2 bases for J; bases not matched to a gene: 1. CDR3 in amino acids: CASSVGTGGNQPQHF. In nucleotides, the CDR3 is TGTGCCAGCAGCGTTGGGACAGGGGGCAATCAGCCCCAGCATTTT.

The chain joins TRBV9 to TRBJ1-1; the D gene is possibly TRBD1 (6 bases). This CDR3 region has 15 residues. Trimming cost V 3 bases and J 0 bases, with 12 bases left between them. Germline V gene data show CDR1 as SGDLS and CDR2 as YYNGEE. This CDR3 reads CASSDRDNMNTEAFF. CDR3 bases: TGTGCCAGCAGCGACCGGGACAACATGAACACTGAAGCTTTCTTT.

The rearrangement links TRBV7-7 to TRBJ1-2, with 9 positions matching TRBD1. This CDR3 region has 18 residues. Per germline, CDR1 SSHAT and CDR2 FNYEAQ (reference sequence). Unmatched junction bases numbered 17, after V lost 5 bases and J lost 4 bases. In DNA form, the CDR3 reads TGTGCCAGCAGCAAAAACAGGACAGGGGTCGCCCCTTTCTATGGCTACACCTTC. Translated: CASSKNRTGVAPFYGYTF.

The CDR3 DNA reads as TGTGCCAGCAGTTTTAAGCGGGATCAGCCCCAGCATTTT. It specifies CASSFKRDQPQHF. The chain recombines TRBV28 with TRBJ1-5; D remains unclear. The CDR3 spans 13 residues. The germline V gene has CDR1 MDHEN and CDR2 SYDVKM. V gave up 3 bases and J gave up 5 bases, with 8 bases separating them.

This sequence joins TRBV4-1 and TRBJ2-3; 8 nucleotides match TRBD2. The CDR3 totals 16 residues. The trim removed 1 base at V and 2 bases at J, leaving 5 bases unmatched. Germline V gene sequence: CDR1 MGHRA, CDR2 YSYEKL. The CDR3 sequence: CASSQVGGAFTDTQYF. In nucleotides, the CDR3 is TGCGCCAGCAGCCAAGTCGGGGGGGCCTTCACAGATACGCAGTATTTT.

The J gene is TRBJ2-2, the V gene TRBV21-1; the D segment call TRBD1 is taken from the table without a DNA check. TRBV21-1 is annotated as a pseudogene. The CDR3 extends over 15 amino acids. The CDR3 sequence is CASSKSTGATGELFF. DNA of the CDR3: TGTGCCAGCAGCAAATCCACAGGTGCGACCGGGGAGCTGTTTTTT.

This chain connects TRBV11-1 to TRBJ2-1; D gene unclear. The CDR3 has 14 amino acids. The germline V and J ends were trimmed by 5 bases and 4 bases, with 12 bases remaining between them. Germline lookup yields CDR1 SGHAT and CDR2 FQDESV (reference sequence). The CDR3 nucleotides read TGTGCCAGCAGCCAGATTGACAATTACAATGAGCAGTTCTTC. The encoded protein is CASSQIDNYNEQFF.

This rearrangement joins TRBV6-5 to TRBJ2-1; 9 positions match TRBD2. V shed 2 bases, J shed 7 bases, and the junction held 9 bases outside the gene matches. Germline-derived CDR1 and CDR2 are MNHEY and SVGAGI. The CDR3 loop spans 16 amino acids. CDR3 protein: CASSYGGGLAYNEQFF. In DNA, the CDR3 is TGTGCCAGCAGTTACGGGGGGGGACTAGCTTATAATGAGCAGTTCTTC.

The chain employs TRBV19 and TRBJ2-1; TRBD2 matches at 8 bases. Trimming at V came to 0 bases and at J to 7 bases, leaving 5 bases not matched to a gene. Germline CDR1 is LNHDA and CDR2 is SQIVND (reference sequence). This CDR3 comprises 15 residues. CDR3 protein: CASSIDSLAVNEQFF. As DNA, the CDR3 is TGTGCCAGTAGTATAGATTCACTAGCGGTTAATGAGCAGTTCTTC.

This chain joins TRBV19 and TRBJ1-5; no clear D gene. The germline V and J ends were trimmed by 9 bases and 7 bases, with 16 bases remaining between them. Looked up from germline, CDR1 is LNHDA and CDR2 is SQIVND (reference sequence). The CDR3 covers 13 residues. As DNA, the CDR3 is TGTGCCAGACCAGGCGTGGCACACCAGCCCCAGCATTTT. The encoded protein is CARPGVAHQPQHF. Using reference TRBV19 and TRBJ1-5 for the parts outside the CDR3, the full variable domain is DGGITQSPKYLFRKEGQNVTLSCEQNLNHDAMYWYRQDPGQGLRLIYYSQIVNDFQKGDIAEGYSVSREKKESFPLTVTSAQKNPTAFYLCARPGVAHQPQHFGDGTRLSIL.

V and J are TRBV30 and TRBJ2-2; TRBD1 matches 8 bases. The CDR3 extends over 15 amino acids. The germline V gene encodes CDR1 GTSNPN and CDR2 SVGIG (reference sequence). After removal of 1 base from V and 0 bases from J, the junction contained 1 base not matched to a gene. The CDR3 nucleotides are TGTGCCTGGAGTGCAGGGGGCGCGAACACCGGGGAGCTGTTTTTT. It yields the protein CAWSAGGANTGELFF.

The rearrangement uses TRBV10-1 and TRBJ2-3; 8 bases map to TRBD2. With V trimmed by 5 bases and J by 5 bases, 9 bases remained unmatched. CDR1 WNHNN and CDR2 SYGVQD come from the germline V gene (reference sequence). The CDR3 contains 15 residues. This CDR3 is CASSKAGLAGDTQYF. CDR3 nucleotides: TGCGCCAGCAGTAAGGCTGGACTAGCTGGAGATACGCAGTATTTT.

This clone was picked up one time. J is TRBJ1-5 and V is TRBV24-1, with 9 bases aligning to TRBD1. The CDR3 is made up of 15 amino acids. The J segment lost 7 bases and the V segment lost 4 bases, leaving 7 bases of the junction unmatched. CDR1 is KGHDR and CDR2 is SFDVKD in the germline V gene. This CDR3 is CATSETGTGQQPQHF. The CDR3 DNA sequence: TGTGCCACCAGTGAGACCGGGACAGGGCAGCAGCCCCAGCATTTT.

The CDR3 coding sequence is TGCGCCAGCAGCCCTCAGCGGGGGGGCACAGATACGCAGTATTTT. As protein: CASSPQRGGTDTQYF. The J gene is TRBJ2-3, the V gene TRBV5-1, with 9 bases matching TRBD2. In germline, CDR1 is SGHRS, CDR2 YFSETQ. CDR3 length equals 15 residues. V lost 4 bases, J lost 1 base, and 4 bases stayed unmatched.

For the CDR3, the DNA is TGCGCCAGCAGCCAGCTAGGGATCGACAGAGGTATTTACACTGAAGCTTTCTTT. This codes for CASSQLGIDRGIYTEAFF. The chain couples TRBV5-1 to TRBJ1-1; perhaps TRBD1 as D (5 bases). Germline values: CDR1 SGHRS, CDR2 YFSETQ. Trimming took 4 bases from V and 3 from J, leaving 25 bases between them. This CDR3 spans 18 amino acids.

V usage is TRBV5-1 and J usage is TRBJ2-4, with TRBD2 matching over 13 bases. The CDR3 is 19 amino acids. Germline V CDR1 and CDR2: SGHRS, YFSETQ. The V segment lost 0 bases and the J segment 7 bases; nucleotides outside the gene matches: 13. Written as DNA, the CDR3 is TGCGCCAGCAGCTTGGCCTTTACTAGCGGGAGGGGAGGGTCGAACATTCAGTACTTC. Its protein is CASSLAFTSGRGGSNIQYF.

This sequence joins TRBV10-2 and TRBJ1-5; 8 nucleotides align to TRBD1. The CDR3 length is 13 residues. Germline loops: CDR1 WSHSY, CDR2 SAAADI. The ends lost 8 bases at V and 6 bases at J; junction bases unmatched: 6. CDR3 coding DNA: TGCGCCAGCCGGACAGGGCCCAGTCAGCCCCAGCATTTT. This codes for CASRTGPSQPQHF.

The table lists this clone with a count of one. In DNA form, the CDR3 reads TGCGCCAGCAGCCCGGGACTAGATGTAGATACGCAGTATTTT. Protein product: CASSPGLDVDTQYF. The rearrangement links TRBV5-1 to TRBJ2-3, with TRBD2 identical over 8 bases. With V trimmed by 4 bases and J by 5 bases, 6 bases remained unmatched. The CDR3 extends over 14 amino acids. In germline, CDR1 is SGHRS, CDR2 YFSETQ.

This clone was observed a single time. The chain links TRBV12-5 to TRBJ2-1; TRBD1 might be the D (10 bases). Germline CDR1 and CDR2: LGHNT and FRNRAP. CDR3 length equals 21 residues. V was pared by 0 bases and J by 4 bases, with 28 bases between. The CDR3 DNA sequence: TGTGCTAGTGGTTTGGTACAAGGGACAGGGGTGACTAGCGGCAAGTACAATGAGCAGTTCTTC. This sequence encodes CASGLVQGTGVTSGKYNEQFF.

The genes are TRBV18 and TRBJ1-4; 8 bases align to TRBD1. V was clipped by 6 bases and J by 4 bases; unmatched bases: 4. The length of the CDR3 is 14 residues. CDR1 and CDR2 (germline): KGHSH, LQKENI. Here the CDR3 DNA reads TGTGCCAGCTCCTGGACAGGGAGTAATGAAAAACTGTTTTTT. It yields the protein CASSWTGSNEKLFF.

This clone occurred a few times. The genes are TRBV3-1 (or the pseudogene TRBV3-2) and TRBJ1-3; possible D gene TRBD1, 6 bases. Germline CDR1 reads LGHDT; CDR2 reads YNNKEL (reference sequence). CDR3 length: 15 residues. V was cut by 3 bases and J by 3 bases, with 12 bases left in between. CDR3 coding DNA: TGTGCCAGCAGCCAGGGTGGGGGCGTTGGAAACACCATATATTTT. It codes for CASSQGGGVGNTIYF.

The rearrangement links TRBV10-3 to TRBJ1-1, with TRBD1 identical over 7 bases. Germline-derived CDR1 and CDR2 are ENHRY and SYGVKD. With V trimmed by 6 bases and J by 0 bases, 10 bases remained unmatched. This CDR3 region has 16 residues. The CDR3 DNA reads TGTGCCATCAGACCTACGACAGGGCGGGTGAACACTGAAGCTTTCTTT. Protein: CAIRPTTGRVNTEAFF.

The chain uses TRBV7-9 and TRBJ2-1; possibly TRBD1 for D (6 bases). Trimming shortened V by 8 bases and J by 7 bases, and 18 bases separated the two germline ends. CDR1 is SEHNR, CDR2 FQNEAQ, per germline (reference sequence). The CDR3 totals 14 residues. CDR3 DNA sequence: TGTGCCAGCTGTTCGCCGGAGAGGGGGAATGAGCAGTTCTTC. Its translation: CASCSPERGNEQFF.

The chain carries TRBV6-1 and TRBJ1-5; D unresolved. The CDR3 loop spans 17 amino acids. V was pared by 1 base and J by 2 bases, with 15 bases between. Germline-derived CDR1 and CDR2 are MNHNS and SASEGT. Written as DNA, the CDR3 is TGTGCCAGCAGTGAAGGTTGGGAGTCGTCGGGCAATCAGCCCCAGCATTTT. Residues: CASSEGWESSGNQPQHF.

In its sample, this clone was seen a few times. The chain is built from TRBV7-6 and TRBJ2-5; 7 nucleotides match TRBD2. Germline V gives CDR1 SGHVS, CDR2 FNYEAQ. CDR3 length: 16 amino acids. The V gene end was trimmed by 2 bases and the J gene end by 5 bases; junction bases not matched to a gene: 11. CDR3 sequence reads: CASSLFPAQGGETQYF. Written as DNA, the CDR3 is TGTGCCAGCAGCTTATTCCCGGCGCAGGGAGGGGAGACCCAGTACTTC.

This clone was detected only once. The chain links TRBV5-8 to TRBJ1-5; D might be TRBD1 (5 bases). This CDR3 contains 14 residues. Trimming took off 6 bases at V and 7 bases at J, with 17 bases between the two ends. Germline V gene data show CDR1 as SGHTS and CDR2 as YDEGEE. CDR3: CASNMWGGRQPQHF. The CDR3 DNA is TGTGCCAGCAACATGTGGGGGGGGAGACAGCCCCAGCATTTT.

The CDR3 nucleotides read TGCGCCAGCAGCCAAGAGTCCAACAGGGTTAGAGATACGCAGTATTTT. Amino acid sequence: CASSQESNRVRDTQYF. The rearrangement uses TRBV4-1 and TRBJ2-3; a possible D gene is TRBD1 (6 bases). With 0 bases removed from V and 5 bases from J, the gap between germline ends came to 15 bases. The germline V gene encodes CDR1 MGHRA and CDR2 YSYEKL. There are 16 residues in the CDR3.

This chain joins TRBV19 and TRBJ2-1; 7 bases are a match to TRBD2. The trim removed 7 bases at V and 4 bases at J, leaving 10 bases unmatched. The CDR3 sequence is 15 residues long. The germline V gene encodes CDR1 LNHDA and CDR2 SQIVND (reference sequence). CDR3 in amino acids: CASTGKAGLYNEQFF. For the CDR3, the DNA is TGTGCCAGTACCGGAAAAGCGGGACTATACAATGAGCAGTTCTTC.